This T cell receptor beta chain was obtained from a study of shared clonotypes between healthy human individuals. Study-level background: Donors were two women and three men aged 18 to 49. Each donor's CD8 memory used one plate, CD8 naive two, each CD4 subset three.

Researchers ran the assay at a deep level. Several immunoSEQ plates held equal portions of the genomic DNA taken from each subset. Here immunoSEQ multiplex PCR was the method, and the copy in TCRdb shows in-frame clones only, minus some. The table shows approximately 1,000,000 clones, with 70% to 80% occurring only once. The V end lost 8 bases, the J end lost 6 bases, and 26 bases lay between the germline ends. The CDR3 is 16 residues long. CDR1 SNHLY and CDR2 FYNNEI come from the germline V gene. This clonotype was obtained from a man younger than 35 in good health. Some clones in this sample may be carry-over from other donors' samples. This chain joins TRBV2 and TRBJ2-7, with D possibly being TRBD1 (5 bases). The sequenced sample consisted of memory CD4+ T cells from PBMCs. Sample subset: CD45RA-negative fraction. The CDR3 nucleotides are TGTGCCAGCTCATCCAACAGGATGGCAATGGTGGGCGAGCAGTACTTC. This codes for CASSSNRMAMVGEQYF. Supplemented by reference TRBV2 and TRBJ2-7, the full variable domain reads EPEVTQTPSHQVTQMGQEVILRCVPISNHLYFYWYRQILGQKVEFLVSFYNNEISEKSEIFDDQFSVERPDGSNFTLKIRSTKLEDSAMYFCASSSNRMAMVGEQYFGPGTRLTVT.